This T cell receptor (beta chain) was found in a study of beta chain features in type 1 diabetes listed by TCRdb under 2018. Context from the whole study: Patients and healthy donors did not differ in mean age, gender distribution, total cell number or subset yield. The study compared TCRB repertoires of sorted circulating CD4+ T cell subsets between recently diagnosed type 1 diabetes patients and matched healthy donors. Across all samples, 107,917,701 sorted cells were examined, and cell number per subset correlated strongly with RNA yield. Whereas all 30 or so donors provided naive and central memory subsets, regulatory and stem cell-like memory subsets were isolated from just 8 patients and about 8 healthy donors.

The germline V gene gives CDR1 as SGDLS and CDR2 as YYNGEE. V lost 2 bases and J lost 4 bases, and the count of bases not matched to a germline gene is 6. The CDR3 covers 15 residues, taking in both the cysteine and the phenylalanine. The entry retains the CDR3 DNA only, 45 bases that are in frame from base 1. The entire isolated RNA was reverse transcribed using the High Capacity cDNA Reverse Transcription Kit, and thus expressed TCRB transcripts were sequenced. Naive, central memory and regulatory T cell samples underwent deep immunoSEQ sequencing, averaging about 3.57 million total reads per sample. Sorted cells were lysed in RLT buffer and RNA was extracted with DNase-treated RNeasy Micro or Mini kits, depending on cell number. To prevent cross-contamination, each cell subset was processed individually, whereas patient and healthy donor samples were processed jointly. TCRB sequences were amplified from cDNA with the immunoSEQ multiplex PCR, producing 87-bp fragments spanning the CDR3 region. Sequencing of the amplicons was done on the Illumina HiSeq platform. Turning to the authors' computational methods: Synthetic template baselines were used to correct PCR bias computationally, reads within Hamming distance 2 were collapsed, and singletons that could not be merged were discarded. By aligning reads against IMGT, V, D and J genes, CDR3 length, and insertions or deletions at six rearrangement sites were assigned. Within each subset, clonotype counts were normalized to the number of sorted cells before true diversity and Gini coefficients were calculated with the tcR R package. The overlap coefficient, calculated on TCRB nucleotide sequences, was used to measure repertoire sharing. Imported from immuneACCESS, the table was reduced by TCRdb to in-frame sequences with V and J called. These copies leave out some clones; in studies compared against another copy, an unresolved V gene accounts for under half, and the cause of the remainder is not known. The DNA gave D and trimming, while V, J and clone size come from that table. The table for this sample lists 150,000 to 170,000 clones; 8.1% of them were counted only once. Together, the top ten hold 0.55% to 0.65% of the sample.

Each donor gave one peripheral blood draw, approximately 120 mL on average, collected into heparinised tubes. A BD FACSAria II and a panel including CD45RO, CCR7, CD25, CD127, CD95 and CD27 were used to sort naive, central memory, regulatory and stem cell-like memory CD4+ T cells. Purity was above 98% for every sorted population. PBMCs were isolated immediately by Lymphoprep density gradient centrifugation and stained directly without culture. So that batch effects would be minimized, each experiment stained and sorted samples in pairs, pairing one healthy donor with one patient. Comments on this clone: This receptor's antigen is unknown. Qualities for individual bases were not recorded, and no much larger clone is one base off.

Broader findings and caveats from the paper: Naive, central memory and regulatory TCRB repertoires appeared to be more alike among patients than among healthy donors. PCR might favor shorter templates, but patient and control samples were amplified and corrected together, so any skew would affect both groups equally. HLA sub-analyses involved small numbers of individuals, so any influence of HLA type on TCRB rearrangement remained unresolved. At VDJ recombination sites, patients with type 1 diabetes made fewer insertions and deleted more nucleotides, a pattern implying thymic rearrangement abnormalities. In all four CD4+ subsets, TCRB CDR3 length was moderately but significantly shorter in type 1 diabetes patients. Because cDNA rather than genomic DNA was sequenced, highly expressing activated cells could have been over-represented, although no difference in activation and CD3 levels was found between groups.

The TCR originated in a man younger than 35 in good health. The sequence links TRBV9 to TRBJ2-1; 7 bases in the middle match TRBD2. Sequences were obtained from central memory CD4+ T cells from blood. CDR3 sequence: CASSVSEGLYNEQFF. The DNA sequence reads TGTGCCAGCAGCGTGAGTGAGGGACTATACAATGAGCAGTTCTTC.